The text below deals with one T cell receptor beta chain. What it binds is not known. The sample belongs to a study of long-term antiretroviral therapy in people with HIV. It was version v3.0 of the immunoSEQ assay that was run at survey level. Per-sample TRB depth target: about 40,000-55,000 T-cell genomes. Some clones are missing from TCRdb's copy, which holds only in-frame ones; the method was immunoSEQ multiplex PCR. The sample holds about 32,000 clones, 97% seen once. Treatment for all HIV-infected participants took place in the United States. Findings of the study overall: Blood dates from the mid-2000s to the late 2010s, possibly under older ART regimens. CDR3 length ranges were narrower in HIV repertoires than in controls.

Sequencing was performed on unsorted PBMCs, taken 7.6 years after starting antiretroviral therapy. This receptor was identified in a man aged 25 to 45 with HIV.

This CDR3 reads CASTKGRSESYGYTF. CDR3 DNA sequence: TGTGCCAGCACCAAGGGGCGGAGCGAGAGCTATGGCTACACCTTC. This chain joins TRBV7-2 and TRBJ1-2, with D possibly TRBD1 on 5 matching bases. The germline V gene has CDR1 SGHTA and CDR2 FQGNSA. The length of the CDR3 is 15 residues. Trimming removed 7 bases at V and 4 bases at J, with 19 bases between.